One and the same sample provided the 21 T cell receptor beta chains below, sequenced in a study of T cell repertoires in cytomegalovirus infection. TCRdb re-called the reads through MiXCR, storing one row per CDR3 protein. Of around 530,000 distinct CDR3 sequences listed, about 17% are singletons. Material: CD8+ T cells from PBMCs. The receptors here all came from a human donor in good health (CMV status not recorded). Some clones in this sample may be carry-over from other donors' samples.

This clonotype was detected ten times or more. In DNA, the CDR3 is TGTGCCAGCTCGTCGTCGCTTGGGGCTGAAGCTTTCTTT. Encoded protein: CASSSSLGAEAFF. This sequence joins TRBV19 and TRBJ1-1; D is unclear. The CDR3 loop spans 13 amino acids. CDR1 LNHDA and CDR2 SQIVND come from the germline V gene (reference sequence). V shed 9 bases and J shed 6 bases, with 17 bases lying between them.

The CDR3, as DNA: TGTGCCAGCAGCCCCCAACAGGGGGCCGCTTACAATGAGCAGTTCTTC. Translated, it gives CASSPQQGAAYNEQFF. This chain links TRBV5-6 with TRBJ2-1; TRBD1 matches at 9 bases. With V trimmed by 4 bases and J by 4 bases, 9 bases remained unmatched. The CDR3 runs 16 residues. The V gene's germline CDR1 is SGHDT and CDR2 YYEEEE.

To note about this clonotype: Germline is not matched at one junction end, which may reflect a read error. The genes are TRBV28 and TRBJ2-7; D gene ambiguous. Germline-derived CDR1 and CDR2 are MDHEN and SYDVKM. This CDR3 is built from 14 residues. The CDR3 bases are TGTGCTAGCAGTTTGTCGGTAAGCTCCCACGAGCAGTACTTC. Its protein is CASSLSVSSHEQYF.

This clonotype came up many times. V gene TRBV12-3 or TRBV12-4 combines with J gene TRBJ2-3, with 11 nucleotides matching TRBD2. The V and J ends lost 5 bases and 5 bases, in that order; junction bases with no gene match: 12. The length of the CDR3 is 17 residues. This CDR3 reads CASSPTPLAGGLDTQYF. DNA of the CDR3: TGTGCCAGCAGTCCAACCCCCTTAGCGGGGGGGCTAGATACGCAGTATTTT.

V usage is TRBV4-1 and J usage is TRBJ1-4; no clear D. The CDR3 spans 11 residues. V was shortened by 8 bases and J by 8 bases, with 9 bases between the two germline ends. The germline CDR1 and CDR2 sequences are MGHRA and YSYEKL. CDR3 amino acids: CASRSYEKLFF. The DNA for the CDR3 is TGCGCCAGCCGCAGTTACGAAAAACTGTTTTTT.

DNA of the CDR3: TGTGCCAGCAGTTTCTCTACAGGGGGAAACACCATATATTTT. It yields the protein CASSFSTGGNTIYF. This chain uses TRBV28 with TRBJ1-3; D is possibly TRBD1 (6 bases). CDR1 and CDR2 from the germline V gene are MDHEN and SYDVKM. Deletions cut 3 bases from V and 4 bases from J, with 10 bases between. This CDR3 spans 14 amino acids. Drawing the rest from reference TRBV28 and TRBJ1-3, the complete variable domain is DVKVTQSSRYLVKRTGEKVFLECVQDMDHENMFWYRQDPGLGLRLIYFSYDVKMKEKGDIPEGYSVSREKKERFSLILESASTNQTSMYLCASSFSTGGNTIYFGEGSWLTVV.

CDR3 in amino acids: CASTRRQGATEAFF. CDR3 DNA sequence: TGTGCCAGCACCCGGAGGCAGGGGGCGACTGAAGCTTTCTTT. This sequence joins TRBV28 and TRBJ1-1; 8 bases agree with TRBD1. The V gene end was trimmed by 7 bases and the J gene end by 5 bases; junction bases not matched to a gene: 9. CDR1 is MDHEN and CDR2 is SYDVKM in the germline V gene. The CDR3 length is 14 residues.

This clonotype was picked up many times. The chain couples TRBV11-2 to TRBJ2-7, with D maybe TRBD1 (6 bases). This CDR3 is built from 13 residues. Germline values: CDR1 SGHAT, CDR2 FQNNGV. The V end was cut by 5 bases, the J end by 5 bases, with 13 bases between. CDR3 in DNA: TGTGCCAGCAGCCGCCAGCCAGGGGACGAGCAGTACTTC. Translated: CASSRQPGDEQYF.

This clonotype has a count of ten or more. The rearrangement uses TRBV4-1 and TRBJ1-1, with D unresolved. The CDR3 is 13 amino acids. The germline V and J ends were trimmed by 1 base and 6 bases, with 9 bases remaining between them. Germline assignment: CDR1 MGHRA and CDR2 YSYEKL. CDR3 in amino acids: CASSQGGRPEAFF. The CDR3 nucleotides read TGCGCCAGCAGCCAAGGTGGACGGCCTGAAGCTTTCTTT.

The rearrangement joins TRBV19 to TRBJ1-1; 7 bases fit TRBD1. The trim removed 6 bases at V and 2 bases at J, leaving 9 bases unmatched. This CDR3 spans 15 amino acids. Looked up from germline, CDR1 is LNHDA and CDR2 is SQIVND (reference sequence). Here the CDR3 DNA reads TGTGCCAGTAGACAACAGGGGCTTGGTAACACTGAAGCTTTCTTT. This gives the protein CASRQQGLGNTEAFF.

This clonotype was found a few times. In DNA, the CDR3 is TGCGCCAGCAGCTTGGGAGGGGGGATGCGTCATGAGCAGTTCTTC. It codes for CASSLGGGMRHEQFF. The gene calls are TRBV5-1 and TRBJ2-1; either TRBD1 or TRBD2 may supply D (6 bases each). V gave up 0 bases and J gave up 8 bases, with 15 bases separating them. The CDR3 is made up of 15 amino acids. Germline V gene data show CDR1 as SGHRS and CDR2 as YFSETQ.

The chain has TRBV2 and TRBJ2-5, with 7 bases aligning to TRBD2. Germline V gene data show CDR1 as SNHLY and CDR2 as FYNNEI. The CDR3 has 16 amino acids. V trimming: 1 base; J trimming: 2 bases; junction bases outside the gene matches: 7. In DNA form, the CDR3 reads TGTGCCAGCAGTGAAGGGGGGGAGGGGCAGCAAGAGACCCAGTACTTC. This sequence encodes CASSEGGEGQQETQYF.

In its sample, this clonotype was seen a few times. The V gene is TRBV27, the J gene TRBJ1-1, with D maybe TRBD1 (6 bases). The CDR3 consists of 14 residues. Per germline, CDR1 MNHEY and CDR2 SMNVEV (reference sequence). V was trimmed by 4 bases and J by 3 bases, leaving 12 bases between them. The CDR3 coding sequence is TGTGCCAGCAGTTATGCAGGGGAATACACTGAAGCTTTCTTT. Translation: CASSYAGEYTEAFF.

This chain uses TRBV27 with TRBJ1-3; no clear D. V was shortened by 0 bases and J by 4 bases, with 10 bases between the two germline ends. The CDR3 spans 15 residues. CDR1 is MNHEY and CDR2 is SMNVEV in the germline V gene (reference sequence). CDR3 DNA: TGTGCCAGCAGTTTATCCATGGAAGGGGGAAACACCATATATTTT. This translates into CASSLSMEGGNTIYF.

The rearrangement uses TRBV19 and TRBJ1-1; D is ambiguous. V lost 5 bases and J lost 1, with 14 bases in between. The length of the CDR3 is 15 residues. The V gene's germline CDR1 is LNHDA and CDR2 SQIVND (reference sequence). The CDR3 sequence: CASSAIRWGNTEAFF. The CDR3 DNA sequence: TGTGCCAGTAGTGCGATCAGGTGGGGGAACACTGAAGCTTTCTTT. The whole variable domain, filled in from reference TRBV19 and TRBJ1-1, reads DGGITQSPKYLFRKEGQNVTLSCEQNLNHDAMYWYRQDPGQGLRLIYYSQIVNDFQKGDIAEGYSVSREKKESFPLTVTSAQKNPTAFYLCASSAIRWGNTEAFFGQGTRLTVV.

The CDR3 spells CASTQRGGLHLGQFF. In DNA, the CDR3 is TGTGCCAGCACTCAGCGGGGGGGCCTTCACCTCGGGCAGTTCTTC. The chain combines TRBV27 with TRBJ2-1; TRBD2 aligns across 10 bases. The V gene's germline CDR1 is MNHEY and CDR2 SMNVEV (reference sequence). J lost 12 bases, V lost 7 bases, and 15 bases had no gene match. This CDR3 contains 15 residues.

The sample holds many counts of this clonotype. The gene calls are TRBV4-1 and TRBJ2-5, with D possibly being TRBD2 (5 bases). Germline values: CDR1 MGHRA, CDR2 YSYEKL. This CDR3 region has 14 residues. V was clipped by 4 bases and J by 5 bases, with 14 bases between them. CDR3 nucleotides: TGCGCCAGCAGCCCCCCTACGGGGTGGGAGACCCAGTACTTC. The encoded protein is CASSPPTGWETQYF.

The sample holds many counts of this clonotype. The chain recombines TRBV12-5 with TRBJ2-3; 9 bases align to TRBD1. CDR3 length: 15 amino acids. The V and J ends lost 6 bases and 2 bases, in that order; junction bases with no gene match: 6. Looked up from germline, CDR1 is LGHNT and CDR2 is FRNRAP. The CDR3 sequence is CASGPRTGVTDTQYF. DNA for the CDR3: TGTGCTAGTGGCCCCCGGACAGGGGTCACAGATACGCAGTATTTT.

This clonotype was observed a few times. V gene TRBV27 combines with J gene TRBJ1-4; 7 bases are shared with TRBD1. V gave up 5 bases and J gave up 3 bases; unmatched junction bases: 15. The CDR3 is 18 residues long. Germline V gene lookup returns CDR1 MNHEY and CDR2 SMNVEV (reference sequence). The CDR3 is CASSNRGRSTGANEKLFF. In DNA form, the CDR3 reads TGTGCCAGCAGTAACAGGGGCCGGAGCACTGGGGCTAATGAAAAACTGTTTTTT.

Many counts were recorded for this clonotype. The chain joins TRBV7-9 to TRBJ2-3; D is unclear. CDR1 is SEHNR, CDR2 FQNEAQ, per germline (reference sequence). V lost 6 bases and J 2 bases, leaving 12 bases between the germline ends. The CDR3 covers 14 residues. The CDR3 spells CASRKTRITDTQYF. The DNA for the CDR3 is TGTGCCAGCAGGAAAACCCGAATCACAGATACGCAGTATTTT.

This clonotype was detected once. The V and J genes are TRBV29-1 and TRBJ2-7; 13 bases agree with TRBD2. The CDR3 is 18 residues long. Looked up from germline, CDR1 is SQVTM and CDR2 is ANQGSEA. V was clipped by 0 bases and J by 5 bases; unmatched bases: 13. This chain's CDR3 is CSVEDPVGTSGTGHEQYF. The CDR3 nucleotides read TGCAGCGTTGAAGATCCCGTCGGGACTAGCGGGACGGGCCACGAGCAGTACTTC.